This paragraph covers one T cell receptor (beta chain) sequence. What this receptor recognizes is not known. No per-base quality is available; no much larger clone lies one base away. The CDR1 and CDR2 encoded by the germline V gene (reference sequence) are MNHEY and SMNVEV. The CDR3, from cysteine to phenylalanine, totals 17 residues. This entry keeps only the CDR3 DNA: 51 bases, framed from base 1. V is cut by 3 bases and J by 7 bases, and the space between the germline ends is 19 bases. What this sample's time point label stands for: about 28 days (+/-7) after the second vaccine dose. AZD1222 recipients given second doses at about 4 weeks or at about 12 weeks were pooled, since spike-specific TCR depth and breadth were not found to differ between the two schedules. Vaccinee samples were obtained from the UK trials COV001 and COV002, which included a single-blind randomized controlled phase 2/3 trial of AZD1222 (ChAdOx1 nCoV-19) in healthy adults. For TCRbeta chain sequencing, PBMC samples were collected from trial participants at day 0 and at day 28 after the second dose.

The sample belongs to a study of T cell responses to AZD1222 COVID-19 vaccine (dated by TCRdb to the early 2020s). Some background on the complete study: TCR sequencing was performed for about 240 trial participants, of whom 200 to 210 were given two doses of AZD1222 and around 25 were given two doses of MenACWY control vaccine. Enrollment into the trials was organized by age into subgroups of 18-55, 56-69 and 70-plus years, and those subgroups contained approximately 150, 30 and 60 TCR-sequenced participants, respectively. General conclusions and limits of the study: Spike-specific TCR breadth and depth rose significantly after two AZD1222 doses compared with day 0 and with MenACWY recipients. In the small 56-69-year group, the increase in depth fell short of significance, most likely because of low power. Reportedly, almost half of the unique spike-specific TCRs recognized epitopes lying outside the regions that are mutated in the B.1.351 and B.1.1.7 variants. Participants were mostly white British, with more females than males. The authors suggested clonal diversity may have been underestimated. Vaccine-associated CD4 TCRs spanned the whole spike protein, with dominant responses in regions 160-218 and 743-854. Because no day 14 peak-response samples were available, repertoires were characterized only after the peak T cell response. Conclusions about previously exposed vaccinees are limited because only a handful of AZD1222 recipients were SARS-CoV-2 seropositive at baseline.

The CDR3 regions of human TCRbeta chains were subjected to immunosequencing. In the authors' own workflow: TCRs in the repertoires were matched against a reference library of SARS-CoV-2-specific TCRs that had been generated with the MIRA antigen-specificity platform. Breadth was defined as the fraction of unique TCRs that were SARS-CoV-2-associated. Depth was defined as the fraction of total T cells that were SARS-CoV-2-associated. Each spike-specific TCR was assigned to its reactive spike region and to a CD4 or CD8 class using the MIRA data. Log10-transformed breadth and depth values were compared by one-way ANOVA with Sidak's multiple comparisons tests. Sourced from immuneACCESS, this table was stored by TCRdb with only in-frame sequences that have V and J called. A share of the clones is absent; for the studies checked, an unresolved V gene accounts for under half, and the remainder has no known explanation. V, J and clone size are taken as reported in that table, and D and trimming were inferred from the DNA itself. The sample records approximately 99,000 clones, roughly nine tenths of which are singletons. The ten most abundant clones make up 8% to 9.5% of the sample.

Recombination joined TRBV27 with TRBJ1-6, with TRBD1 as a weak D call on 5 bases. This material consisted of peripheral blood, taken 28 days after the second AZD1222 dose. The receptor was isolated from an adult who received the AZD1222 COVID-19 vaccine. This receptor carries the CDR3 CASSFKAWGTLNSPLHF. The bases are TGTGCCAGCAGTTTTAAAGCTTGGGGGACGTTGAATTCACCCCTCCACTTT.